The rows below give T cell receptor beta chains drawn from one sample of a study of blood T cells in healthy people across ages. Each CDR3 protein gets one entry after TCRdb re-called the 5' RACE reads with MiXCR. The sample has approximately 1,100,000 distinct CDR3 sequences, 40% to 45% seen once; the top ten hold 18%. The sequencing input was blood. The receptors originated from a woman aged 60 to 75 in good health. The CDR3 runs from the conserved cysteine through the conserved F or W. D genes are given only for firm matches. Clone size is stated in some rows and not others, as once, few, many or a class when expanded.

size: .
D: .
V: TRBV28
J: TRBJ2-5
DNA: TGTGCCAGCAGTTGGCGGACCCCGCAAGAGACCCAGTACTTC
CDR3: CASSWRTPQETQYF

size: few
D: TRBD1
V: TRBV4-1
J: TRBJ2-7
DNA: TGCGCCAGCAGCCAAGATCCGACAGGGTGGTACGAGCAGTACTTC
CDR3: CASSQDPTGWYEQYF

size: .
D: .
V: TRBV20-1
J: TRBJ2-7
DNA: TGCAGTGCTAGAGATCCAGGGCGGTCCCCTGCCGAGCAGTACTTC
CDR3: CSARDPGRSPAEQYF

size: few
D: TRBD1
V: TRBV24-1
J: TRBJ2-7
DNA: TGTGCCACCAGTGATCCCGACAGGGAACGGACCTACGAGCAGTACTTC
CDR3: CATSDPDRERTYEQYF

size: .
D: TRBD2
V: TRBV11-2
J: TRBJ2-1
DNA: TGTGCCAGCAGCACCCAACTAGCGGGAGTTCGCAATGAGCAGTTCTTC
CDR3: CASSTQLAGVRNEQFF

size: .
D: TRBD1
V: TRBV6-5
J: TRBJ2-3
DNA: TGTGCCAGCAGCCGCATCTCCGGGACAGTCACAGATACGCAGTATTTT
CDR3: CASSRISGTVTDTQYF

size: few
D: .
V: TRBV12-3/TRBV12-4
J: TRBJ2-5
DNA: TGTGCCAGCAGAGCAGGGTTAGCCTGGCAAGAGACCCAGTACTTC
CDR3: CASRAGLAWQETQYF

size: few
D: .
V: TRBV4-2
J: TRBJ2-1
DNA: TGTGCCAGCAGCCAAGTGAATGGGGGAGGACTCAATGAGCAGTTCTTC
CDR3: CASSQVNGGGLNEQFF

size: .
D: TRBD2
V: TRBV27
J: TRBJ2-7
DNA: TGTGCCCGCGGACTAGCGGGAGCGCTCTACGAGCAGTACTTC
CDR3: CARGLAGALYEQYF

size: few
D: .
V: TRBV4-2
J: TRBJ1-5
DNA: TGTGCCAGCAGCCAAGCGCCAGGGCGGGGTAGCAATCAGCCCCAGCATTTT
CDR3: CASSQAPGRGSNQPQHF

size: .
D: .
V: TRBV5-6
J: TRBJ2-1
DNA: TGTGCCAGCAGCTTTGCCAGGTCGACCTACAATGAGCAGTTCTTC
CDR3: CASSFARSTYNEQFF

size: .
D: .
V: TRBV6-5
J: TRBJ2-7
DNA: TGTGCCAGCAGTCGCGCGCCGCAGGGCCCGTACGAGCAGTACTTC
CDR3: CASSRAPQGPYEQYF

size: .
D: .
V: TRBV6-6
J: TRBJ2-1
DNA: TGTGCCAGCCACTCCTACAATGAGCAGTTCTTC
CDR3: CASHSYNEQFF

size: once
D: TRBD1
V: TRBV9
J: TRBJ2-1
DNA: TGTGCCAGCAGCGTAGAAGGGACAGTACAGAATGAGCAGTTCTTC
CDR3: CASSVEGTVQNEQFF

size: .
D: .
V: TRBV2
J: TRBJ2-7
DNA: TGTGCCAGCAGGGCGATTGGACAGATTTACGAGCAGTACTTC
CDR3: CASRAIGQIYEQYF

size: few
D: TRBD2
V: TRBV12-3/TRBV12-4
J: TRBJ2-7
DNA: TGTGCCAGCAGTATGAGCCTGAGCGGGATCCCCTACGAGCAGTACTTC
CDR3: CASSMSLSGIPYEQYF

size: .
D: .
V: TRBV5-1
J: TRBJ2-5
DNA: TGCGCCAGCAGCTTACGGGGGAGCCCAGGGGAGCAGTACTTC
CDR3: CASSLRGSPGEQYF

size: few
D: .
V: TRBV11-2
J: TRBJ2-5
DNA: TGTGCCAGCAGTTCGGGGCCCACCCAAGAGACCCAGTACTTC
CDR3: CASSSGPTQETQYF

size: .
D: TRBD1
V: TRBV6-2/TRBV6-3
J: TRBJ1-2
DNA: TGTGCCAGCAGTTACCTCAGGGGGCTTAGGAGATTTGGCTACACCTTC
CDR3: CASSYLRGLRRFGYTF

size: .
D: .
V: TRBV7-9
J: TRBJ1-6
DNA: TGTGCCAGCAGCTTAGTAGCGGGGGAAGACAGTTCACCCCTCCACTTT
CDR3: CASSLVAGEDSSPLHF

size: .
D: TRBD2
V: TRBV29-1
J: TRBJ2-2
DNA: TGCAGCGTTGATTTAGCGGGAACGAACACCGGGGAGCTGTTTTTT
CDR3: CSVDLAGTNTGELFF

size: .
D: .
V: TRBV29-1
J: TRBJ1-1
DNA: TGCAGCGTTGTCCCCCGGAGCAGGGGCGAAGCTTTCTTT
CDR3: CSVVPRSRGEAFF

size: .
D: .
V: TRBV6-5
J: TRBJ2-3
DNA: TGTGCCAGCAAAAATTCAGATACGCAGTATTTT
CDR3: CASKNSDTQYF

size: .
D: TRBD2
V: TRBV3-1
J: TRBJ2-1
DNA: TGTGCCAGCAGCCAATCCCTAGCGGGGGGGGGTGAGCAGTTCTTC
CDR3: CASSQSLAGGGEQFF

size: few
D: .
V: TRBV6-1
J: TRBJ2-1
DNA: TGTGCCAGCAGTGAAGTACGCAGCGGCTACAATGAGCAGTTCTTC
CDR3: CASSEVRSGYNEQFF

size: .
D: .
V: TRBV18
J: TRBJ2-1
DNA: TGTGCCAGCCCACTTACACCGGGACCCCAGAAAAACAATGAGCAGTTCTTC
CDR3: CASPLTPGPQKNNEQFF

size: .
D: TRBD2
V: TRBV7-8
J: TRBJ2-5
DNA: TGTGCCGGCAGCTTAGCAGCGGGACTACACCAATTGGGGCAGTACTTC
CDR3: CAGSLAAGLHQLGQYF

size: few
D: .
V: TRBV5-1
J: TRBJ2-7
DNA: TGCGCCAGCAGCCCGGAGGGCGGGGTCTACGAGCAGTACTTC
CDR3: CASSPEGGVYEQYF

size: .
D: TRBD1
V: TRBV20-1
J: TRBJ2-7
DNA: TGCGGAGCCGGGACAGAACCCTACGAGCAGTACTTC
CDR3: CGAGTEPYEQYF

size: .
D: TRBD1
V: TRBV7-9
J: TRBJ1-2
DNA: TGTGCCAGCAGCTTGACCGGGACAGCGGATGGCTACACCTTC
CDR3: CASSLTGTADGYTF

size: .
D: .
V: TRBV9
J: TRBJ2-1
DNA: TGTGCCAGCAGCGTAACGACGGGTTACAATGAGCAGTTCTTC
CDR3: CASSVTTGYNEQFF

size: .
D: TRBD2
V: TRBV4-1
J: TRBJ2-7
DNA: TGCGCCAGCAGCCAGACCACTAGCGGGAGTATCTACGAGCAGTACTTC
CDR3: CASSQTTSGSIYEQYF

size: few
D: .
V: TRBV29-1
J: TRBJ2-7
DNA: TGCAGCGTTGAAGAGGGGGACAACCGCGGCCGCGAGCAGTACTTC
CDR3: CSVEEGDNRGREQYF

size: .
D: TRBD1
V: TRBV25-1
J: TRBJ2-4
DNA: TGTGCCAACAGGGCCTGGGACAGGGTGGGGGAGCAGTACTTC
CDR3: CANRAWDRVGEQYF

size: .
D: TRBD2
V: TRBV12-3/TRBV12-4
J: TRBJ2-3
DNA: TGTGCCAGCAGGCCCGGGACTAGCATCGCAGATACGCAGTATTTT
CDR3: CASRPGTSIADTQYF

size: .
D: TRBD2
V: TRBV20-1
J: TRBJ2-7
DNA: TGCAGTGCTAGAAAAGTAGCGGGAAACGAGCAGTACTTC
CDR3: CSARKVAGNEQYF

size: .
D: .
V: TRBV12-3/TRBV12-4
J: TRBJ2-3
DNA: TGTGCCAGCAGCCGCCCTTCTGTGCGGGATAACACAGATACGCAGTATTTT
CDR3: CASSRPSVRDNTDTQYF